This T cell receptor beta chain was profiled in a study of human T cells and chemical hapten exposure. Study information: Alopecia universalis, totalis or areata was present in patients who were mostly female.

Described time point: patch test 3, about 24 weeks after DPC sensitization. Treatment defined: therapeutic diphenylcyclopropenone sensitization with weekly scalp DPC. This clonotype has a count of ten or more. Study processing details: Sequenced samples showed a median of roughly 99,000 TCRs each, with counts running from roughly 23,000 to 700,000. Via MiXCR, TCRdb re-called the RACE reads, giving one row per CDR3 protein. For this entry, the V and J calls and clone size follow TCRdb and not the study's own pipeline. The sample holds 180,000 or so distinct CDR3 sequences, 20% to 25% seen once. The sequencing used whole blood, collected in connection with sensitization to the hapten diphenylcyclopropenone (DPC). This clonotype was sampled from a woman between 40 and 55 years old with alopecia areata. Some clones in this sample may be carry-over from other donors' samples.

CDR3 in DNA: TGTGCCAGCAGCCCTGGGGGGACAGGGAACACTGAAGCTTTCTTT. It is translated as CASSPGGTGNTEAFF. The chain joins TRBV27 to TRBJ1-1; 8 nucleotides align to TRBD1. There are 15 residues in the CDR3. V shed 6 bases and J 1 base; nucleotides not matched to a gene: 7. CDR1 and CDR2 from the germline V gene are MNHEY and SMNVEV (reference sequence).